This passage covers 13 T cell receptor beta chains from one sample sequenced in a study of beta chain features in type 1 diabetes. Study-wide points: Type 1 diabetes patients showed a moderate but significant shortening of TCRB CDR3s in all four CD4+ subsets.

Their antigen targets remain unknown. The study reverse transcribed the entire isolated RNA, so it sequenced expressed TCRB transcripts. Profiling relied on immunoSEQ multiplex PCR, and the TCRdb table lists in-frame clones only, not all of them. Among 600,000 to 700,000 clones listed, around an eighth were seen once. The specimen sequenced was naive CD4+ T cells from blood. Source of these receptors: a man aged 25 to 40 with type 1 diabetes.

The CDR3 sequence is CASSSVWTSGTQETQYF. Here the CDR3 DNA reads TGTGCCAGCAGCTCCGTGTGGACTAGCGGGACTCAAGAGACCCAGTACTTC. The V gene is TRBV7-2, the J gene TRBJ2-5, with 12 bases matching TRBD2. Unmatched junction bases numbered 8, after V lost 4 bases and J lost 2 bases. CDR3 size: 17 residues. Germline V gene data show CDR1 as SGHTA and CDR2 as FQGNSA. The complete variable domain, with remaining parts taken from reference TRBV7-2 and TRBJ2-5, reads GAGVSQSPSNKVTEKGKDVELRCDPISGHTALYWYRQSLGQGLEFLIYFQGNSAPDKSGLPSDRFSAERTGGSVSTLTIQRTQQEDSAVYLCASSSVWTSGTQETQYFGPGTRLLVL.

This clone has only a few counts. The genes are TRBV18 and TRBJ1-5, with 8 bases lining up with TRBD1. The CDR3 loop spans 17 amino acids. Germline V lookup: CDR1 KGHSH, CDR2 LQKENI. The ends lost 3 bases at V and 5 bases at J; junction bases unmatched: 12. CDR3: CASSPGQGWGNDQPQHF. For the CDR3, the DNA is TGTGCCAGCTCACCCGGACAGGGATGGGGCAATGATCAGCCCCAGCATTTT.

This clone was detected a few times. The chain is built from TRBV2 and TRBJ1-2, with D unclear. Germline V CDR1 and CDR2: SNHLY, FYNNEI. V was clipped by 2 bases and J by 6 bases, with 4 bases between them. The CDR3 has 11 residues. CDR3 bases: TGTGCCAGCAGTGAATTGGATGGCTACACCTTC. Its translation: CASSELDGYTF.

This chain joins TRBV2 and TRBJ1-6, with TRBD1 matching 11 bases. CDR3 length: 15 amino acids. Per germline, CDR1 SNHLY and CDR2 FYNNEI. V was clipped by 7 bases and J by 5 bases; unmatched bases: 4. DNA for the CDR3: TGTGCCAGCACTGAGGACAGGGGGCATAATTCACCCCTCCACTTT. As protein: CASTEDRGHNSPLHF. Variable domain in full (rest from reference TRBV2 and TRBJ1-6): EPEVTQTPSHQVTQMGQEVILRCVPISNHLYFYWYRQILGQKVEFLVSFYNNEISEKSEIFDDQFSVERPDGSNFTLKIRSTKLEDSAMYFCASTEDRGHNSPLHFGNGTRLTVT.

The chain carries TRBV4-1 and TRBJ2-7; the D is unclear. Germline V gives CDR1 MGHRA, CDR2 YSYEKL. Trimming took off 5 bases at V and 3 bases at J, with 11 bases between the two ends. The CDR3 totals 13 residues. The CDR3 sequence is CASSASIYYEQYF. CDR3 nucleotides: TGCGCCAGCAGCGCATCGATTTACTACGAGCAGTACTTC.

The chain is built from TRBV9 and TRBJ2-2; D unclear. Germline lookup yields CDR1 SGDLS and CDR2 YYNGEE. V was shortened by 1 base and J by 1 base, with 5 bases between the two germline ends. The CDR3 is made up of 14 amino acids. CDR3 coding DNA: TGTGCCAGCAGCGTATCTTGGAACACCGGGGAGCTGTTTTTT. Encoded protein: CASSVSWNTGELFF.

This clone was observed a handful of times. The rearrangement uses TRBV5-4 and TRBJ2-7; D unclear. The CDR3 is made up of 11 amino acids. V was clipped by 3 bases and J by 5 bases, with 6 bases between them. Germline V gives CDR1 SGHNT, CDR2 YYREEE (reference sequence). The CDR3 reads CASSSMDEQYF. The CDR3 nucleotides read TGTGCCAGCAGCTCCATGGACGAGCAGTACTTC.

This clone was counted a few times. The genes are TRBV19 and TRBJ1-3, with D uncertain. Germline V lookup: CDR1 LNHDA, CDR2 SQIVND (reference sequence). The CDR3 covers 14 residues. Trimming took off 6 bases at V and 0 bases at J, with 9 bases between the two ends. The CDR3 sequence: CASRDGASGNTIYF. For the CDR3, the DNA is TGTGCCAGTAGAGACGGAGCCTCTGGAAACACCATATATTTT.

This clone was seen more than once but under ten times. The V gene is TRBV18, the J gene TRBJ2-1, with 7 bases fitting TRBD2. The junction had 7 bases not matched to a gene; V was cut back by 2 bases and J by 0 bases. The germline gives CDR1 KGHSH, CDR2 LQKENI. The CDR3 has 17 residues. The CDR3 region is CASSPGGGFSSYNEQFF. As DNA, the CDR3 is TGTGCCAGCTCACCAGGGGGGGGTTTCAGCTCCTACAATGAGCAGTTCTTC.

CDR3 coding DNA: TGTGCCAGCAGCTCTCAGGGGGACTATGGCTACACCTTC. It codes for CASSSQGDYGYTF. J is TRBJ1-2 and V is TRBV11-2, with TRBD1 identical over 7 bases. Germline lookup yields CDR1 SGHAT and CDR2 FQNNGV. The CDR3 runs to 13 residues. Trimming removed 4 bases from V and 3 bases from J; junction bases left unmatched: 2.

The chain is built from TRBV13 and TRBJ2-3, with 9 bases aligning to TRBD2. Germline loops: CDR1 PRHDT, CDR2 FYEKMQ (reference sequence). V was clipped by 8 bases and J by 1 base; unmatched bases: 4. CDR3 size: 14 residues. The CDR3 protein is CASGRLAGTDTQYF. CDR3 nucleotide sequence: TGTGCCAGCGGGCGACTAGCGGGCACAGATACGCAGTATTTT. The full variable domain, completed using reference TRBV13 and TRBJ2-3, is AAGVIQSPRHLIKEKRETATLKCYPIPRHDTVYWYQQGPGQDPQFLISFYEKMQSDKGSIPDRFSAQQFSDYHSELNMSSLELGDSALYFCASGRLAGTDTQYFGPGTRLTVL.

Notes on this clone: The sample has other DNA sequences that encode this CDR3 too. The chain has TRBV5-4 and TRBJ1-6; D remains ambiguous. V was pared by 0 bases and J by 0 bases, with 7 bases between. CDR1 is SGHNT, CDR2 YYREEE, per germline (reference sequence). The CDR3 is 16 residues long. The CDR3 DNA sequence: TGTGCCAGCAGCTTGGTCAGGAGCTCCTATAATTCACCCCTCCACTTT. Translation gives CASSLVRSSYNSPLHF.

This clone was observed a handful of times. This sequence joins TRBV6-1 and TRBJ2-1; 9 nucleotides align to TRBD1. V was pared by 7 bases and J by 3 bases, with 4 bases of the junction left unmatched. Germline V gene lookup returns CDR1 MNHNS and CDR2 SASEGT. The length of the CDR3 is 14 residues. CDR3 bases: TGTGCCAGCATTGTGGGACAGGGCTACAATGAGCAGTTCTTC. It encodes CASIVGQGYNEQFF.